What follows are 3 T cell receptor beta chains derived from one specimen sequenced in a study of neurological immune-mediated disorders (dated by TCRdb to the late 2010s). Receptor libraries were prepared by 5' RACE. Instrument used: Illumina HiSeq 2500. The raw public reads went through TCRdb reprocessing: fastp at Q25, MiXCR clone calling, in-frame beta chains kept. Each entry is one CDR3 protein sequence, shown with its most common DNA and genes. This sample comprises approximately 46,000 distinct CDR3 sequences, roughly 3% of them detected only once. The ten largest clones capture about 15% of the sample. The specimen was PBMCs. All receptors come from a woman aged 50 to 65 with multiple sclerosis.

This clonotype has ten or more counts. V usage is TRBV20-1 and J usage is TRBJ1-5; 7 bases match TRBD1. CDR3 size: 16 residues. The germline V gene has CDR1 DFQATT and CDR2 SNEGSKA (reference sequence). Trimming removed 1 base from V and 4 bases from J; junction bases left unmatched: 10. The CDR3 reads CSARGATTGLNQPQHF. CDR3 nucleotides: TGCAGTGCTAGAGGGGCAACGACAGGGCTGAATCAGCCCCAGCATTTT.

This clonotype was detected ten times or more. The chain is built from TRBV20-1 and TRBJ1-5; weak D call: TRBD1 (6 bases). The V gene's germline CDR1 is DFQATT and CDR2 SNEGSKA (reference sequence). V was clipped by 6 bases and J by 3 bases, with 12 bases between them. This CDR3 comprises 13 residues. CDR3 DNA sequence: TGCAGTGCAGCTACAGGGTTCAATCAGCCCCAGCATTTT. Encoded protein: CSAATGFNQPQHF.

This clonotype was found many times. The CDR3: CSATRGAGYNEQFF. The CDR3 nucleotides read TGCAGTGCGACTCGGGGGGCAGGCTACAATGAGCAGTTCTTC. The V call is TRBV20-1, the J call TRBJ2-1; D possibly corresponds to TRBD2 (7 bases). CDR3 length: 14 amino acids. Germline values: CDR1 DFQATT, CDR2 SNEGSKA (reference sequence). V was clipped by 6 bases and J by 3 bases, with 15 bases between them.